This record looks at one T cell receptor (beta chain) sequence and its context. V lost 4 bases, J lost 3 bases, and 10 bases stayed unmatched. The CDR3 spans 16 residues. From germline, CDR1 is SGDLS and CDR2 YYNGEE. The data originate from a study of CD8+CD57+ T cells in acquired aplastic anemia. Genomic DNA provided the template from which TCR beta VDJ and CDR3 profiles were obtained. MiXCR was run by TCRdb on the reads, yielding one entry per CDR3 protein. The sample has hundreds of thousands of distinct CDR3 sequences, approximately 70% seen once. The source is a human donor in good health, serving as a control. Sequencing was done on a sample of sorted CD4+, CD8+, or CD8+CD57+ T cells (not recorded which) from PBMCs. This sequence joins TRBV9 and TRBJ1-3; 7 nucleotides match TRBD1. CDR3 in amino acids: CASSPGPGTDGNTIYF. CDR3 nucleotides: TGTGCCAGCAGCCCAGGCCCAGGGACAGATGGAAACACCATATATTTT.